These 13 T cell receptor beta chains share one sample of origin, sequenced in a study of regulatory T cells in long-lasting Graves disease. Sample time point: newly diagnosed GD, antithyroid drugs for less than 3 months. Extracted PBMC RNA gave rise to the TCR library. Building of the TCR beta libraries involved iRepertoire HTBI primers and Arm-PCR of CDR3 regions. MiXCR, run by TCRdb on the multiplex PCR reads, gives a single entry per CDR3 protein. The table shows about 620,000 distinct CDR3 sequences, with roughly 15% occurring only once. These data were likewise used in another study, on T cells in Graves' hyperthyroidism and ophthalmopathy.

Material: peripheral blood mononuclear cells (PBMCs), obtained at new diagnosis, from a patient treated with antithyroid drugs. Receptors were obtained from a woman in her 30s with Graves disease.

This clonotype was counted only a few times. The rearrangement uses TRBV7-3 and TRBJ2-2; the D call may be TRBD1 or TRBD2 (5 bases each). V lost 4 bases and J 3 bases, leaving 9 bases between the germline ends. The CDR3 covers 14 residues. Per the germline V gene, CDR1 is SGHTA and CDR2 is FQGTGA. The CDR3 spells CASSWVGDTGELFF. CDR3 DNA: TGTGCCAGCAGCTGGGTGGGGGACACCGGGGAGCTGTTTTTT.

CDR3 in amino acids: CSVEVAGGRQYF. CDR3 DNA: TGCAGCGTTGAAGTAGCCGGGGGCCGGCAGTACTTC. The rearrangement joins TRBV29-1 to TRBJ2-7; D assignment may be TRBD1 or TRBD2 (6 bases each). Germline assignment: CDR1 SQVTM and CDR2 ANQGSEA. Trimming stripped 1 base from V and 9 bases from J, with 13 bases between. There are 12 residues in the CDR3.

In this sample, this clonotype turned up a few times. This chain links TRBV6-2 or TRBV6-3 with TRBJ1-6; the D gene is possibly TRBD1 (5 bases). V lost 0 bases, J lost 4 bases, and 10 bases lay in between. From germline, CDR1 is MNHEY and CDR2 SVGEGT. CDR3 length: 16 amino acids. The CDR3 nucleotides are TGTGCCAGCAGTTACTCGATGCGGACATATAATTCACCCCTCCACTTT. This sequence encodes CASSYSMRTYNSPLHF.

Points on this clonotype: One end of the junction varies from germline; a read error may be responsible. This chain joins TRBV7-9 and TRBJ2-1, with D tentatively TRBD2 (5 bases). There are 19 residues in the CDR3. The germline CDR1 and CDR2 sequences are SEHNR and FQNEAQ (reference sequence). CDR3 nucleotide sequence: TGTGCTAGCAGCTTATGGGTCGCTCAGCCCGGATCTCTGGGAGCTGAGCAGTTCTTC. Residues: CASSLWVAQPGSLGAEQFF.

In this sample, this clonotype turned up many times. The chain joins TRBV2 to TRBJ2-3; possible D gene TRBD2, 6 bases. Germline V gives CDR1 SNHLY, CDR2 FYNNEI. The germline V and J ends were trimmed by 3 bases and 0 bases, with 13 bases remaining between them. This CDR3 comprises 16 residues. The CDR3 here is CASSEGLLLSTDTQYF. The CDR3 DNA is TGTGCCAGCAGTGAGGGACTCCTTCTTAGCACAGATACGCAGTATTTT.

This clonotype has at least ten counts. The chain employs TRBV7-2 and TRBJ2-7; 9 bases fit TRBD1. The CDR3 is 16 residues long. Looked up from germline, CDR1 is SGHTA and CDR2 is FQGNSA. The J segment lost 1 base and the V segment lost 4 bases, leaving 8 bases of the junction unmatched. In DNA, the CDR3 is TGTGCCAGCAGCTCGTCTCCGGGACAGGGATCCTACGAGCAGTACTTC. This encodes CASSSSPGQGSYEQYF.

The chain has TRBV29-1 and TRBJ2-7; 8 nucleotides agree with TRBD1. The CDR3 has 13 amino acids. Losses at the gene ends were 0 bases for V and 7 bases for J; bases not matched to a gene: 5. Germline lookup yields CDR1 SQVTM and CDR2 ANQGSEA. The CDR3 DNA reads as TGCAGCGTTGAAGATCCAGGGGGCGGGGAGCAGTACTTC. It specifies CSVEDPGGGEQYF.

This clonotype was detected many times. The chain joins TRBV3-1 to TRBJ1-2; TRBD1 agrees at 8 bases. Germline CDR1 and CDR2: LGHDT and YNNKEL (reference sequence). After removal of 5 bases from V and 9 bases from J, the junction contained 8 bases not matched to a gene. The CDR3 has 13 amino acids. The CDR3 here is CASSSGQGGSYTF. Here the CDR3 DNA reads TGTGCCAGCAGCTCCGGACAGGGAGGTAGCTACACCTTC.

This clonotype was picked up many times. The CDR3 DNA reads as TGTGCCAGCGGAAATGGACAGGGTGGCCTGGAGACCCAGTACTTC. Amino acid sequence: CASGNGQGGLETQYF. The chain carries TRBV12-3 or TRBV12-4 and TRBJ2-5; 8 bases line up with TRBD1. The CDR3 is made up of 15 amino acids. V trimming: 8 bases; J trimming: 5 bases; junction bases outside the gene matches: 13.

The table lists this clonotype with many counts. The CDR3 DNA follows: TGCAGTGCTCCCGAGGACCCCACAGATACGCAGTATTTT. Its protein is CSAPEDPTDTQYF. V usage is TRBV20-1 and J usage is TRBJ2-3; unclear D gene. Germline CDR1 reads DFQATT; CDR2 reads SNEGSKA (reference sequence). This CDR3 has 13 residues. The V end lost 5 bases, the J end lost 2 bases, and 11 bases lay between the germline ends.

This clonotype was seen at least ten times. This rearrangement joins TRBV10-3 to TRBJ2-5; maybe TRBD1 (6 bases). The CDR3 contains 15 residues. V was pared by 3 bases and J by 5 bases, with 16 bases between. Germline CDR1 is ENHRY and CDR2 is SYGVKD. The chain's CDR3 is CAISESNAQGETQYF. In DNA, the CDR3 is TGTGCCATCAGTGAATCAAACGCCCAGGGGGAGACCCAGTACTTC.

Remarks on this clonotype: Compared with germline, one end of the junction differs, possibly owing to a read error. This rearrangement joins TRBV27 to TRBJ2-7; TRBD2 matches 7 bases. CDR1 and CDR2 from the germline V gene are MNHEY and SMNVEV (reference sequence). CDR3 length: 16 residues. The CDR3 DNA sequence: TGTGCCAGCATTTTATACAAAGCGGGAAGATCCTACGAGCAGTACTTC. The encoded protein is CASILYKAGRSYEQYF.

This clonotype was seen many times. The chain carries TRBV2 and TRBJ2-6; D remains ambiguous. This CDR3 is 16 amino acids long. CDR1 is SNHLY and CDR2 is FYNNEI in the germline V gene. V lost 2 bases to trimming and J lost 2 bases, with 10 bases between them. CDR3 coding DNA: TGTGCCAGCAGTGAACCCTCTGGGGCTGGGGCCAACGTCCTGACTTTC. Its protein product is CASSEPSGAGANVLTF.